Listed here is a single T cell receptor beta chain. The antigen is unknown. V gave up 1 base and J gave up 5 bases; unmatched junction bases: 2. Per the germline V gene, CDR1 is MGHRA and CDR2 is YSYEKL. This CDR3 region has 15 residues. These data originate in a study of T cell responses to AZD1222 COVID-19 vaccine. The study's findings and limits: Once two AZD1222 doses were given, Spike-specific TCR breadth and depth went up. Vaccine-associated CD4 TCRs spanned spike, dominant at 160-218 and 743-854.

Some clones are missing from TCRdb's copy, which holds only in-frame ones; the method was immunoSEQ multiplex PCR. This table holds roughly 93,000 clones, about 88% found once. This clonotype was sampled from an adult in good health. This material consisted of peripheral blood, taken on day 0 of AZD1222 vaccination. The V and J genes are TRBV4-1 and TRBJ2-2; 9 bases align to TRBD2. The CDR3 bases are TGCGCCAGCAGCCAAGGTAGCGGGGGTACCGGGGAGCTGTTTTTT. This sequence encodes CASSQGSGGTGELFF.